This T cell receptor (beta chain) comes out of a study of immune heterogeneity within non-small cell lung tumors. Study background: The composition of the tumors was several squamous cell carcinomas, approximately 11 non-squamous carcinomas and 1 not otherwise specified.

Samples each supplied about 600 ng of bulk tumor genomic DNA as template. While surgery was under way, several biopsies spaced far apart were taken per primary tumor. Their non-small cell lung cancer was newly diagnosed and untreated, and the patients underwent curative surgery. There were 15 donors in total. They were all newly diagnosed non-small cell lung cancer patients undergoing surgery with curative intent. Germline trimming cut 4 bases from V and 4 bases from J; bases unmatched to any gene: 10. The V gene's germline CDR1 is SGDLS and CDR2 YYNGEE. This CDR3 region has 16 residues. Turning to this clonotype: What it binds is unknown.

Multiplex PCR with 32 V and 13 J primers amplified TCR beta CDR3. MiXCR was run by TCRdb on the multiplex PCR reads, yielding one entry per CDR3 protein. The sample carries 20,000 to 25,000 distinct CDR3 sequences, around 28% recorded once. Study-level findings and limits: Within a patient, dominant CDR3 beta clonotypes were shared across sites, though different locations had unique frequent clones.

This chain uses TRBV9 with TRBJ2-2; 7 positions agree with TRBD2. The sequencing sample was made of lung tumor tissue. The sequence was collected from a man in his forties with non-small cell lung cancer. The CDR3 nucleotides read TGTGCCAGCAGCCCAAGGGCTAGCGGTGGCACCGGGGAGCTGTTTTTT. This encodes CASSPRASGGTGELFF.